The 28 T cell receptor beta chains presented below share a single source sample, sequenced in a study of beta chain features in type 1 diabetes. Every isolated RNA sample was fully reverse transcribed, so sequencing captured expressed TCRB transcripts. Assay used: immunoSEQ multiplex PCR; TCRdb lists only in-frame clones, some missing. The top ten clones hold roughly 0.025% of a sample with over 700,000 clones, 17% of them seen once. Sequencing used naive CD4+ T cells from blood. The receptors come from a woman aged 18-29 years in good health.

This clone was picked up a small number of times. This rearrangement joins TRBV7-9 to TRBJ2-1; D perhaps matches TRBD1 (6 bases). With 4 bases removed from V and 4 bases from J, the gap between germline ends came to 14 bases. The CDR3 totals 15 residues. CDR1 and CDR2 (germline): SEHNR, FQNEAQ (reference sequence). The CDR3 DNA reads TGTGCCAGCAGCTCCGGACAGTCGGAGTACAATGAGCAGTTCTTC. Protein: CASSSGQSEYNEQFF.

The sample holds a few counts of this clone. The rearrangement uses TRBV28 and TRBJ1-6; D is perhaps TRBD1 (5 bases). Between the trimmed V and J ends, which lost 3 bases and 12 bases, there was a span of 15 bases. Germline CDR1 MDHEN, CDR2 SYDVKM. The CDR3 has 14 residues. The CDR3: CASSFDSGGGPLHF. As DNA, the CDR3 is TGTGCCAGCAGTTTTGACTCCGGGGGAGGACCCCTCCACTTT.

The chain joins TRBV5-1 to TRBJ2-5; 7 bases match TRBD2. The J call is in doubt because the DNA end fits TRBJ2-7 better. CDR3 length: 14 amino acids. Germline CDR1 and CDR2: SGHRS and YFSETQ. CDR3 protein: CASSFGGSSYEQYF. The CDR3 bases are TGCGCCAGCAGCTTTGGCGGGAGCTCCTACGAGCAGTACTTC.

The gene calls are TRBV7-2 and TRBJ2-1, with D perhaps given as TRBD1 or TRBD2 (5 bases each). This CDR3 is built from 11 residues. Trimming removed 6 bases from V and 12 bases from J, with 12 bases in between. Germline assignment: CDR1 SGHTA and CDR2 FQGNSA. The CDR3 DNA reads TGTGCCAGCAGTCTAGGGACCCCGCAGTTCTTC. Translating it yields CASSLGTPQFF.

The chain uses TRBV18 and TRBJ2-7; perhaps D is TRBD1 or TRBD2 (6 bases each). In germline, CDR1 is KGHSH, CDR2 LQKENI. V was cut by 1 base and J by 6 bases, with 10 bases left in between. CDR3 length equals 13 residues. The DNA for the CDR3 is TGTGCCAGCTCACCACAGGGGGGCCGCGAGCAGTACTTC. This sequence encodes CASSPQGGREQYF.

This rearrangement joins TRBV18 to TRBJ2-1; D unresolved. This CDR3 spans 15 amino acids. The V gene's germline CDR1 is KGHSH and CDR2 LQKENI. V lost 8 bases, J lost 0 bases, and 14 bases lay in between. Written as DNA, the CDR3 is TGTGCCAGCCGACCCCCAGTGAGCTCCTACAATGAGCAGTTCTTC. It yields the protein CASRPPVSSYNEQFF.

This chain connects TRBV5-6 to TRBJ2-4, with D possibly TRBD1 on 5 matching bases. The V and J ends lost 0 bases and 6 bases respectively, with 7 bases between them. The CDR3 contains 13 residues. CDR1 and CDR2 from the germline V gene are SGHDT and YYEEEE. The CDR3 protein is CASSLGRANIQYF. In nucleotides, the CDR3 is TGTGCCAGCAGCTTGGGCAGGGCAAACATTCAGTACTTC.

This chain links TRBV7-8 with TRBJ2-5; D is unclear. The CDR3 runs to 13 residues. CDR1 is SGHVS, CDR2 FQNEAQ, per germline. Deletions cut 2 bases from V and 11 bases from J, with 15 bases between. As DNA, the CDR3 is TGTGCCAGCAGCTTAAACAGTGTCGGAAGTCAGTACTTC. It translates to CASSLNSVGSQYF.

This clone has more than one count but fewer than ten. The same CDR3 can be traced to other DNA sequences in this sample. The chain is built from TRBV28 and TRBJ2-1; D is ambiguous. This CDR3 contains 12 residues. V was clipped by 5 bases and J by 2 bases, with 4 bases between them. CDR1 and CDR2 from the germline V gene are MDHEN and SYDVKM. The DNA for the CDR3 is TGTGCCAGCAGTATTCCCTACAATGAGCAGTTCTTC. Translating it yields CASSIPYNEQFF.

In its sample, this clone was seen a few times. The rearrangement uses TRBV10-3 and TRBJ2-5; 7 bases align to TRBD2. V shed 3 bases, J shed 6 bases, and the junction held 7 bases outside the gene matches. The CDR3 has 14 amino acids. Germline-derived CDR1 and CDR2 are ENHRY and SYGVKD. The CDR3 loop reads CAISDLGRGQTQYF. The CDR3, as DNA: TGTGCCATCAGTGACTTAGGGAGGGGACAGACCCAGTACTTC.

This clone was recorded a few times. V is TRBV5-6 and J is TRBJ2-2; D assignment may be TRBD1 or TRBD2 (5 bases each). The germline CDR1 and CDR2 sequences are SGHDT and YYEEEE. This CDR3 spans 14 amino acids. V lost 0 bases and J 6 bases, leaving 9 bases between the germline ends. CDR3 nucleotides: TGTGCCAGCAGCTTGGGTCAGGGAGCCGGGGAGCTGTTTTTT. This gives the protein CASSLGQGAGELFF.

V gene TRBV7-9 combines with J gene TRBJ2-3; no firm D call. V lost 3 bases to trimming and J lost 0 bases, with 4 bases between them. The CDR3 loop spans 13 amino acids. Germline V CDR1 and CDR2: SEHNR, FQNEAQ (reference sequence). The CDR3 here is CASSLLSTDTQYF. Written as DNA, the CDR3 is TGTGCCAGCAGCTTGCTTAGCACAGATACGCAGTATTTT.

The chain is built from TRBV9 and TRBJ2-1; 8 nucleotides match TRBD2. The CDR3 spans 15 residues. V was clipped by 2 bases and J by 6 bases; unmatched bases: 7. CDR1 is SGDLS and CDR2 is YYNGEE in the germline V gene. The DNA of the CDR3 is TGTGCCAGCAGCGTCGGGACTAGGCGGGGCAATGAGCAGTTCTTC. Amino acids: CASSVGTRRGNEQFF.

The chain carries TRBV25-1 and TRBJ2-7; D remains ambiguous. Germline V CDR1 and CDR2: MGHDK, SYGVNS. The V end lost 10 bases, the J end lost 1 base, and 11 bases lay between the germline ends. This CDR3 contains 12 residues. The CDR3 loop is CATESLSYEQYF. CDR3 nucleotides: TGTGCCACAGAGTCATTATCCTACGAGCAGTACTTC.

This clone was found a few times. This chain connects TRBV4-1 to TRBJ1-4, with no clear D. This CDR3 spans 13 amino acids. With 1 base removed from V and 8 bases from J, the gap between germline ends came to 8 bases. Germline-derived CDR1 and CDR2 are MGHRA and YSYEKL. The CDR3: CASSQVLGEKLFF. Here the CDR3 DNA reads TGCGCCAGCAGCCAAGTCCTGGGGGAAAAACTGTTTTTT.

The genes are TRBV28 and TRBJ2-1, with 7 bases aligning to TRBD1. Germline V gene sequence: CDR1 MDHEN, CDR2 SYDVKM. V gave up 4 bases and J gave up 1 base; unmatched junction bases: 4. The CDR3 totals 15 residues. Here the CDR3 reads CASSSHRGSYNEQFF. CDR3 DNA sequence: TGTGCCAGCAGTTCCCACAGGGGTTCCTACAATGAGCAGTTCTTC.

V usage is TRBV28 and J usage is TRBJ2-2; perhaps TRBD2 as D (6 bases). CDR1 and CDR2 (germline): MDHEN, SYDVKM. Trimming took off 7 bases at V and 4 bases at J, with 13 bases between the two ends. The CDR3 has 14 amino acids. This chain's CDR3 is CASTPLARTGELFF. DNA for the CDR3: TGTGCCAGCACTCCTCTAGCGCGCACCGGGGAGCTGTTTTTT.

This clone was detected only a few times. CDR3 protein: CASSLGRSAYNEQFF. The CDR3 DNA is TGTGCCAGCAGCTTAGGGAGGTCCGCCTACAATGAGCAGTTCTTC. This chain connects TRBV7-9 to TRBJ2-1; TRBD2 might be the D (5 bases). The CDR3 consists of 15 residues. The germline V and J ends were trimmed by 1 base and 2 bases, with 9 bases remaining between them. Per germline, CDR1 SEHNR and CDR2 FQNEAQ (reference sequence).

The gene calls are TRBV9 and TRBJ2-3; the D is unclear. This CDR3 contains 17 residues. Germline V gives CDR1 SGDLS, CDR2 YYNGEE. The V and J ends lost 0 bases and 2 bases respectively, with 16 bases between them. The DNA of the CDR3 is TGTGCCAGCAGCGTAGGAAGAGCCTCATACCTCACAGATACGCAGTATTTT. Its protein is CASSVGRASYLTDTQYF. Full variable domain (missing parts from reference TRBV9 and TRBJ2-3): DSGVTQTPKHLITATGQRVTLRCSPRSGDLSVYWYQQSLDQGLQFLIQYYNGEERAKGNILERFSAQQFPDLHSELNLSSLELGDSALYFCASSVGRASYLTDTQYFGPGTRLTVL.

This chain links TRBV18 with TRBJ1-4; 9 nucleotides align to TRBD1. In germline, CDR1 is KGHSH, CDR2 LQKENI. V gave up 2 bases and J gave up 7 bases; unmatched junction bases: 2. CDR3 length equals 14 residues. The CDR3 loop reads CASSPRDRAEKLFF. The CDR3 region has the DNA TGTGCCAGCTCACCAAGGGACAGGGCTGAAAAACTGTTTTTT.

This clone was recorded a few times. Additional DNA sequences in this sample encode the identical CDR3. The rearrangement uses TRBV6-5 and TRBJ1-1, with 7 bases identical to TRBD1. Germline-derived CDR1 and CDR2 are MNHEY and SVGAGI. The J segment lost 5 bases and the V segment lost 6 bases, leaving 3 bases of the junction unmatched. This CDR3 has 12 amino acids. The CDR3 nucleotides are TGTGCCAGCAGCCGACAGGGTACTGAAGCTTTCTTT. Translating gives CASSRQGTEAFF.

This sequence joins TRBV7-3 and TRBJ2-1; maybe TRBD1 (6 bases). Germline lookup yields CDR1 SGHTA and CDR2 FQGTGA. V shed 1 base and J shed 9 bases, with 10 bases lying between them. The CDR3 covers 13 residues. In DNA form, the CDR3 reads TGTGCCAGCAGCTTAAGGCTAGGGGGTGAGCAGTTCTTC. Protein: CASSLRLGGEQFF.

The gene calls are TRBV10-3 and TRBJ2-1; tentatively, D is TRBD2 (6 bases). CDR3 size: 16 residues. CDR1 ENHRY and CDR2 SYGVKD come from the germline V gene. Trimming left V 4 bases short and J 6 bases short, with 19 bases between. CDR3 nucleotide sequence: TGTGCCATCAGTGTAGGGCTAGCGAAGAAGGGCAATGAGCAGTTCTTC. Translating gives CAISVGLAKKGNEQFF.

This clone showed up just a few times. The CDR3 DNA reads TGTGCCAGCAGTCGCCCAGGGGAATCGGTCTACGAGCAGTACTTC. Translation: CASSRPGESVYEQYF. This chain links TRBV6-6 with TRBJ2-7; a weak D match, TRBD1 (6 bases). V shed 5 bases and J shed 3 bases, with 17 bases lying between them. CDR1 is MNHNY and CDR2 is SVGAGI in the germline V gene (reference sequence). There are 15 residues in the CDR3.

The sample holds a few counts of this clone. In DNA form, the CDR3 reads TGTGCTAGTGCCATTCAGGGGGGAGGAGAGACCCAGTACTTC. Translating gives CASAIQGGGETQYF. The chain combines TRBV12-5 with TRBJ2-5, with a weak D call TRBD1 (7 bases). The V gene lost 7 bases and the J gene lost 4 bases, with 16 bases spanning the gap. The CDR3 totals 14 residues. Germline V CDR1 and CDR2: LGHNT, FRNRAP.

This sequence joins TRBV5-6 and TRBJ2-4; D gene unclear. Germline CDR1 reads SGHDT; CDR2 reads YYEEEE. The V end lost 0 bases, the J end lost 6 bases, and 10 bases lay between the germline ends. CDR3 length: 14 amino acids. In DNA form, the CDR3 reads TGTGCCAGCAGCTTGGCGGGTGCGAGAAACATTCAGTACTTC. It translates to CASSLAGARNIQYF.

The V gene is TRBV9, the J gene TRBJ2-3; D is perhaps TRBD2 (7 bases). CDR1 SGDLS and CDR2 YYNGEE come from the germline V gene. The CDR3 consists of 19 residues. Trimming pared 6 bases from V and 7 bases from J, leaving 33 bases between. As DNA, the CDR3 is TGTGCCAGCACCCCCGCAGGGGAATTGGGGGGACTACATGCGCATACGCAGTATTTT. This encodes CASTPAGELGGLHAHTQYF.

This clone was recorded a few times. The chain employs TRBV9 and TRBJ2-2; TRBD1 is a possible D gene (5 bases). V was pared by 7 bases and J by 5 bases, with 12 bases between. The CDR3 runs to 13 residues. Per the germline V gene, CDR1 is SGDLS and CDR2 is YYNGEE. For the CDR3, the DNA is TGTGCCAGCGGAAAGGGGATGACCGGGGAGCTGTTTTTT. This codes for CASGKGMTGELFF.